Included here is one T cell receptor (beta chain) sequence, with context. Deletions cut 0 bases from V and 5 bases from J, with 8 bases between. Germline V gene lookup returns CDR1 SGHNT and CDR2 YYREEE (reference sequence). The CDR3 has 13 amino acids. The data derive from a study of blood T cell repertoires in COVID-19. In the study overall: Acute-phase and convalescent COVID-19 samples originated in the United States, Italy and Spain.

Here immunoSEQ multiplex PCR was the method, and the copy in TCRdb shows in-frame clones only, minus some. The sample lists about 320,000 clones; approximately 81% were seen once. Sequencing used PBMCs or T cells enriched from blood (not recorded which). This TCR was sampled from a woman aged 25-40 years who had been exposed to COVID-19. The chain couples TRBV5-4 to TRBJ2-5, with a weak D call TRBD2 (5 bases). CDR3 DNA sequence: TGTGCCAGCAGCTTGGGAGGGCGGGAGACCCAGTACTTC. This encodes CASSLGGRETQYF. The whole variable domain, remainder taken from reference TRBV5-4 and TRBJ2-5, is ETGVTQSPTHLIKTRGQQVTLRCSSQSGHNTVSWYQQALGQGPQFIFQYYREEENGRGNFPPRFSGLQFPNYSSELNVNALELDDSALYLCASSLGGRETQYFGPGTRLLVL.